This T cell receptor (beta chain) was identified during a study of blood T cell dynamics during melanoma immunotherapy (dated by TCRdb to the early 2020s). As for the study more broadly: All patients had metastatic melanoma and were given first-line pembrolizumab or nivolumab plus ipilimumab as standard of care in the United Kingdom. To find early correlates of response, peripheral T cell receptor repertoires were profiled in metastatic melanoma patients before and after one cycle of checkpoint inhibitor therapy. The training cohort consisted of consecutive patients, while an additional independent group of patients from the same centre was pooled to form an external validation set. Overall study outcomes, separate from this receptor: The relatively small sample size was acknowledged as something that could potentially limit how far the results can be generalized. The study could not determine whether the T cell clones driving repertoire changes were melanoma-specific or reflected general immune activation. Unlike progressors, patients who went on to achieve disease control showed a bifurcated reorganization of the PBMC repertoire at W3, with either increased clonality or increased diversity.

Every bulk PBMC sample was loaded with the same fixed amount of 350 ng of DNA. TCR beta CDR3 sequences were amplified from genomic DNA with the immunoSEQ TCRb Assay kit following manufacturer instructions. The KAPA Library Quantification Kit for Illumina platforms was used to quantify the pooled libraries by qPCR. Pooled libraries were sequenced on an Illumina NextSeq 500, clustered at about 0.55-1.1 pM. As for how the authors treated the data: The TCR data were analyzed using immunoSEQ ANALYZER and the R LymphoSeq package. A rearrangement efficiency score was calculated as productive divided by the sum of productive and non-productive CDR3 sequences. Clonality was assessed using the Gini coefficient and diversity using the Renyi index at alpha=1, with pairwise comparisons between timepoints within each patient. In LymphoSeq, clonal relatedness was computed using an edit distance of 3, and repertoire similarity was computed using the Bhattacharyya coefficient. To classify response, a linear discriminant analysis based on week-3 changes in clonality and diversity was built with the R MASS and caret packages. The clones in this table, taken by TCRdb from immuneACCESS, are in-frame only. Not every clone is retained; where verified, under half of the shortfall comes from an unresolved V gene, and the cause of the rest is unknown. That table furnishes V, J and clone size, whereas the DNA furnished D and trimming. Counted in this sample were more than 15,000 clones; about 83% of them appeared once. Roughly 7.1% of the sample belongs to the ten largest clones.

As to this clone: The clone's antigen remains unknown. No quality values exist for individual bases; no much larger clone is one base distant.

The CDR3, from cysteine to phenylalanine, totals 14 residues. The kept DNA is CDR3 alone, 42 bases in frame from the first base. V is shortened by 8 bases, J by 1 base, and the region joining them spans 12 bases. The germline V gene sets CDR1 to KGHSH and CDR2 to LQKENI. The meaning of the sample's time point label: pre-treatment baseline. Blood samples were taken at two points: before treatment (T0) and at week 3 (W3), which came after the first cycle of checkpoint blockade. Except for two patients with rapid clinical progression, response was assessed 12 weeks after the first infusion by RECIST 1.1; disease control meant complete response, partial response or stable disease. Any patient who had received prior systemic cancer treatment, was on concomitant immunosuppressant therapy or had synchronous other active malignancies was excluded. TCR beta was sequenced in both bulk PBMC and plasma cell-free DNA in order to track circulating cells as well as T cell turnover. Lymphoprep and SepMate tubes were used to isolate PBMC from blood, and red cell lysis was then performed. QIAamp DNA Blood Mini kits were used to extract DNA from both PBMC and sorted T cell subsets.

The clonotype comes from a human donor with melanoma. The sequencing here drew on blood, taken from a patient treated with checkpoint blockade. The rearranged chain carries TRBV18 and TRBJ2-4; a weak D assignment points to TRBD1 (6 bases agree). The DNA is TGTGCCAGCGCAGGGGAACAGGCCAAAAACATTCAGTACTTC. Protein translation: CASAGEQAKNIQYF.